The 14 T cell receptor beta chains given below trace back to one sample, sequenced in a study of T-cell reconstitution after alpha-beta-depleted transplantation in children. Study-wide results and limits: Newly made T cells mostly supplied T-cell counts and diversity one year after transplant.

Antigens for these TCRs are unknown. Unique molecular identifiers were incorporated when the TCRbeta library was constructed. MiXCR was run by TCRdb on the PCR reads, yielding one entry per CDR3 protein. Here the sample spans fewer than 350,000 distinct CDR3 sequences, just over 7.5% being singletons. Sequenced material: peripheral blood, taken 360 days after TCRalphabeta/CD19-depleted stem cell transplant. The receptors were gathered from a female patient aged 2-9 years who had a stem cell transplant for Fanconi anemia, so the T cells may come from the graft donor.

This clonotype has at least ten counts. The chain joins TRBV10-3 to TRBJ1-2; D not resolved. Germline values: CDR1 ENHRY, CDR2 SYGVKD. The ends were cut back, 2 bases at V and 6 bases at J, with 10 bases in the middle. There are 13 residues in the CDR3. The CDR3, as DNA: TGTGCCATCAGTGAGGCGGAAGCGGATGGCTACACCTTC. Translated, it gives CAISEAEADGYTF.

This clonotype was picked up many times. The CDR3 coding sequence is TGCGCCAGCAGCTTGATTCTAGCGGGAGGAGGCAATGAGCAGTTCTTC. This codes for CASSLILAGGGNEQFF. The genes are TRBV5-1 and TRBJ2-1, with 11 nucleotides matching TRBD2. CDR3 length: 16 amino acids. Trimming removed 1 base from V and 6 bases from J; junction bases left unmatched: 6. CDR1 and CDR2 (germline): SGHRS, YFSETQ.

Only a few counts were recorded for this clonotype. The rearrangement uses TRBV6-2 or TRBV6-3 and TRBJ1-6; no reliable D call. This CDR3 has 11 residues. Germline CDR1 is MNHEY and CDR2 is SVGEGT. V dropped 6 bases and J dropped 5 bases, with 2 bases sitting between them. The CDR3 DNA is TGTGCCAGCAGCAATAATTCACCCCTCCACTTT. It yields the protein CASSNNSPLHF.

This clonotype has ten or more counts. The rearrangement links TRBV20-1 to TRBJ2-4, with D possibly TRBD1 on 5 matching bases. The CDR3 spans 16 residues. Between the trimmed V and J ends, which lost 1 base and 4 bases, there was a span of 17 bases. Germline V gene lookup returns CDR1 DFQATT and CDR2 SNEGSKA (reference sequence). CDR3 in amino acids: CSARVQDRMGKNIQYF. The DNA of the CDR3 is TGCAGTGCTAGAGTTCAAGACAGAATGGGAAAAAACATTCAGTACTTC.

The chain is built from TRBV6-5 and TRBJ2-7; D could derive from TRBD1 or TRBD2 (5 bases each). The V and J ends lost 0 bases and 3 bases respectively, with 15 bases between them. This CDR3 has 16 amino acids. From germline, CDR1 is MNHEY and CDR2 SVGAGI. The CDR3 here is CASSYSSSGPDYEQYV. CDR3 nucleotides: TGTGCCAGCAGTTACTCTTCTTCGGGGCCCGACTACGAGCAGTACGTC.

This clonotype was detected a few times. The V call is TRBV7-9, the J call TRBJ2-5; maybe TRBD2 (6 bases). Trimming shortened V by 5 bases and J by 5 bases, and 21 bases separated the two germline ends. CDR1 and CDR2 (germline): SEHNR, FQNEAQ (reference sequence). The CDR3 covers 16 residues. The CDR3 region has the DNA TGTGCCAGCAGCACACCCTGGACCCATGGGGGGGAGACCCAGTACTTC. Its protein product is CASSTPWTHGGETQYF.

This clonotype was found many times. The J gene is TRBJ2-2, the V gene TRBV12-3 or TRBV12-4; a weak D match, TRBD2 (5 bases). CDR3 size: 15 residues. Trimming shortened V by 5 bases and J by 4 bases, and 14 bases separated the two germline ends. The CDR3: CASSPSGSPTGELFF. CDR3 DNA sequence: TGTGCCAGCAGTCCAAGCGGTTCACCCACCGGGGAGCTGTTTTTT.

This clonotype showed up many times. The CDR3: CASSSEALAGNEQFF. In nucleotides, the CDR3 is TGTGCCAGCAGCTCCGAAGCCCTAGCGGGAAATGAGCAGTTCTTC. The genes are TRBV7-2 and TRBJ2-1; 9 nucleotides match TRBD2. CDR1 and CDR2 from the germline V gene are SGHTA and FQGNSA. The CDR3 contains 15 residues. Unmatched junction bases numbered 8, after V lost 4 bases and J lost 7 bases.

In its sample, this clonotype was seen a few times. V usage is TRBV7-9 and J usage is TRBJ1-1; D not certain. The CDR3 is 11 residues long. The V end lost 5 bases, the J end lost 5 bases, and 6 bases lay between the germline ends. Per germline, CDR1 SEHNR and CDR2 FQNEAQ (reference sequence). The CDR3 nucleotides are TGTGCCAGCAGCCTAACGACTGAAGCTTTCTTT. This encodes CASSLTTEAFF.

This clonotype showed up many times. The J gene is TRBJ1-4, the V gene TRBV5-6; 7 bases fit TRBD1. Germline V gene sequence: CDR1 SGHDT, CDR2 YYEEEE. This CDR3 comprises 14 residues. Losses at the gene ends were 3 bases for V and 6 bases for J; bases not matched to a gene: 5. The CDR3 region is CASSSATGDEKLFF. The CDR3, as DNA: TGTGCCAGCAGCTCGGCCACAGGGGATGAAAAACTGTTTTTT.

Many counts were recorded for this clonotype. This chain joins TRBV5-5 and TRBJ1-2; weak D call: TRBD1 (5 bases). This CDR3 spans 13 amino acids. Looked up from germline, CDR1 is SGHKS and CDR2 is YYEKEE (reference sequence). The V and J ends lost 10 bases and 0 bases respectively, with 13 bases between them. This CDR3 reads CAGAVQPNYGYTF. CDR3 bases: TGTGCCGGGGCCGTACAGCCTAACTATGGCTACACCTTC. The full variable domain, rest sourced from reference TRBV5-5 and TRBJ1-2, is DAGVTQSPTHLIKTRGQQVTLRCSPISGHKSVSWYQQVLGQGPQFIFQYYEKEERGRGNFPDRFSARQFPNYSSELNVNALLLGDSALYLCAGAVQPNYGYTFGSGTRLTVV.

Worth noting for this clonotype: This sequence may be a read error, since a much larger clone differs from it by one base. The CDR3 does not close with the conserved phenylalanine or tryptophan, likely indicating a read error. V gene TRBV20-1 combines with J gene TRBJ2-1; D remains ambiguous. Germline-derived CDR1 and CDR2 are DFQATT and SNEGSKA (reference sequence). The CDR3 is 12 amino acids. V was shortened by 3 bases and J by 2 bases, with 5 bases between the two germline ends. CDR3 sequence reads: CSASTPYNEQFL. CDR3 DNA sequence: TGCAGTGCTAGTACCCCCTACAATGAGCAGTTCCTC.

This clonotype was counted at least ten times. The chain employs TRBV24-1 and TRBJ2-3; D remains ambiguous. Between the trimmed V and J ends, which lost 2 bases and 2 bases, there was a span of 1 base. The germline V gene encodes CDR1 KGHDR and CDR2 SFDVKD. The CDR3 is made up of 12 amino acids. CDR3 amino acids: CATSDSTDTQYF. The CDR3 nucleotides are TGTGCCACCAGTGATTCCACAGATACGCAGTATTTT.

This clonotype was counted many times. CDR3 in DNA: TGTGCCAGCAGTTTAAGTAGCGGGTGGAGGTACGAGCAGTACTTC. This codes for CASSLSSGWRYEQYF. The rearrangement uses TRBV28 and TRBJ2-7, with 7 bases aligning to TRBD2. V lost 2 bases to trimming and J lost 4 bases; unmatched junction nucleotides: 8. Germline V gene data show CDR1 as MDHEN and CDR2 as SYDVKM. The CDR3 totals 15 residues.